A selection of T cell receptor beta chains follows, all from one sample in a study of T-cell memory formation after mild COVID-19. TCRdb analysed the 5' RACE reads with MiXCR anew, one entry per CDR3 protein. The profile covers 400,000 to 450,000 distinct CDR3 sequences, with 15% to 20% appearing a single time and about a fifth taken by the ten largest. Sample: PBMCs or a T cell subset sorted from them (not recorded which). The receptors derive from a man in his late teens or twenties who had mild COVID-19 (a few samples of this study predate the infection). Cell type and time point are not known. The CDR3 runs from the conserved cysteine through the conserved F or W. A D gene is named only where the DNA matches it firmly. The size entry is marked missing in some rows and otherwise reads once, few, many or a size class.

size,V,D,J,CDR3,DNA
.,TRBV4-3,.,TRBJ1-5,CASSQEYRGFTQPQHF,TGCGCCAGCAGCCAAGAATATCGCGGGTTCACTCAGCCCCAGCATTTT
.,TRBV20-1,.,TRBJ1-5,CSAPRDSNQPQHF,TGCAGTGCCCCCCGGGATAGCAATCAGCCCCAGCATTTT
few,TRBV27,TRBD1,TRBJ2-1,CASSSQGAGEQFF,TGTGCCAGCAGTTCTCAGGGGGCAGGTGAGCAGTTCTTC
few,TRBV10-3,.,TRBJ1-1,CAISESSYRNTEAFF,TGTGCCATCAGTGAGTCGAGTTATAGGAACACTGAAGCTTTCTTT
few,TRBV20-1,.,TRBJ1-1,CSAARSQGTEAFF,TGCAGTGCTGCGAGATCACAGGGCACTGAAGCTTTCTTT
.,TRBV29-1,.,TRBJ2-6,CSAARSGANVLTF,TGCAGCGCCGCACGGTCTGGGGCCAACGTCCTGACTTTC
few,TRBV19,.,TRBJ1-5,CASRTANQPQHF,TGTGCCAGTAGGACAGCAAATCAGCCCCAGCATTTT
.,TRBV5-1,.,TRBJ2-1,CASSQDTFSYNEQFF,TGCGCCAGCAGCCAGGACACTTTCTCCTACAATGAGCAGTTCTTC
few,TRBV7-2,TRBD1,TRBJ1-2,CASSTRTGRDGYTF,TGTGCCAGCAGCACCCGGACAGGGAGGGATGGCTACACCTTC
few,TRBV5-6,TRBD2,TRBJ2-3,CASSPSGGRDTDTQYF,TGTGCCAGCAGCCCTAGCGGGGGGCGGGACACAGATACGCAGTATTTT
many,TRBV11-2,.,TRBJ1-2,CASSLGDYEGYTF,TGTGCCAGCAGCTTGGGGGACTATGAGGGCTACACCTTC
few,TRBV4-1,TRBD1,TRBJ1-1,CASSQVGARTGSKAAFF,TGCGCCAGCAGCCAAGTGGGAGCCAGGACAGGCTCTAAAGCCGCTTTCTTT
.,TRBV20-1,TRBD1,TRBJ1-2,CSAPRDRGLNYGYTF,TGCAGTGCCCCCCGGGACAGGGGGCTTAACTATGGCTACACCTTC
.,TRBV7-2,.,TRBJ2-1,CASSLAPYSYNEQFF,TGTGCCAGCAGCTTAGCCCCCTATAGCTACAATGAGCAGTTCTTC
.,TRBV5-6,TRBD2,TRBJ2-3,CASSLPRDYTDTQYF,TGTGCCAGCAGCTTACCCCGGGACTACACAGATACGCAGTATTTT
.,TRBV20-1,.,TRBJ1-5,CSAGTQYSNQPQHF,TGCAGTGCTGGGACACAGTATAGCAATCAGCCCCAGCATTTT
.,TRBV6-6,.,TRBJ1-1,CASSQWAGRTEAFF,TGTGCCAGCAGTCAGTGGGCAGGAAGGACTGAAGCTTTCTTT
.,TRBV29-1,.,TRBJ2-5,CSAWGASAAETQYF,TGCAGCGCCTGGGGGGCGAGTGCTGCCGAGACCCAGTACTTC
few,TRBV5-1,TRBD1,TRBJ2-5,CASSQGQGVETQYF,TGCGCCAGCAGCCAAGGACAGGGGGTCGAGACCCAGTACTTC
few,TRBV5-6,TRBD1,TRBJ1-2,CASSWDRAMSYGYTF,TGTGCCAGCAGCTGGGACAGGGCGATGAGCTATGGCTACACCTTC
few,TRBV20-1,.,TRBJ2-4,CSGRGRRAKNIQYF,TGCAGTGGAAGGGGCAGGAGGGCCAAAAACATTCAGTACTTC
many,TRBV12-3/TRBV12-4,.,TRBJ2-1,CASSFYGLGEEQFF,TGTGCCAGCAGTTTTTATGGATTAGGGGAGGAGCAGTTCTTC
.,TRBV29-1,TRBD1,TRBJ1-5,CSVAGQVGNQPQHF,TGCAGCGTCGCGGGACAGGTAGGGAATCAGCCCCAGCATTTT
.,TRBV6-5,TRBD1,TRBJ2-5,CASLNRGETQYF,TGTGCCAGCCTAAACAGGGGAGAGACCCAGTACTTC
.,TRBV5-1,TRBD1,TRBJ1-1,CASSSRGLTTEAFF,TGCGCCAGCAGCTCCAGGGGGCTGACCACTGAAGCTTTCTTT
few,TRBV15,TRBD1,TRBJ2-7,CATSRHRDRAVISQYF,TGTGCCACCAGCAGACACAGGGACAGGGCGGTTATTTCGCAGTACTTC
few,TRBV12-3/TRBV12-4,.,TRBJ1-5,CASSLVGRGNQPQHF,TGTGCCAGCAGTTTAGTAGGCAGGGGCAATCAGCCCCAGCATTTT
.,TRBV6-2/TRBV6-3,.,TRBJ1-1,CASSPPAYVTEAFF,TGTGCCAGCAGCCCGCCCGCCTACGTCACTGAAGCTTTCTTT
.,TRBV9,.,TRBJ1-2,CASSVDGALGYTF,TGTGCCAGCAGCGTAGACGGGGCTTTGGGCTACACCTTC
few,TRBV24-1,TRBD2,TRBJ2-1,CATSDTTSAEQFF,TGTGCCACCAGTGACACGACTAGCGCTGAGCAGTTCTTC
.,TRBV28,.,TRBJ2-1,CASSSDTAYNEQFF,TGTGCCAGCAGTTCGGACACTGCCTACAATGAGCAGTTCTTC
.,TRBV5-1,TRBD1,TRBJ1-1,CASSLRTGRNTEAFF,TGCGCCAGCAGCTTAAGGACAGGGAGAAACACTGAAGCTTTCTTT
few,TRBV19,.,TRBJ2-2,CASTEPNTGELFF,TGTGCCAGTACCGAGCCCAACACCGGGGAGCTGTTTTTT
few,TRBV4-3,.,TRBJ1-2,CASSQVGRDNYGYTF,TGCGCCAGCAGCCAAGTTGGGCGGGACAACTATGGCTACACCTTC
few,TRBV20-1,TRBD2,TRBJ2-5,CSAEVAGTQETQYF,TGCAGTGCCGAAGTAGCGGGGACTCAAGAGACCCAGTACTTC
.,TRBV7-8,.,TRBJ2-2,CASSLGSTRGPILDTGELFF,TGTGCCAGCAGCTTAGGGTCTACGCGGGGGCCCATCCTGGACACCGGGGAGCTGTTTTTT
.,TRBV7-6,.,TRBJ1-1,CASSLGGWTEAFF,TGTGCCAGCAGCTTGGGGGGGTGGACTGAAGCTTTCTTT
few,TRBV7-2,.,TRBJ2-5,CASSPAGQSETQYF,TGTGCCAGCAGCCCCGCCGGGCAGTCCGAGACCCAGTACTTC
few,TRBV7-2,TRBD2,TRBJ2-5,CASSSPTSGEGETQYF,TGTGCCAGCAGCTCTCCGACTAGCGGGGAAGGGGAGACCCAGTACTTC
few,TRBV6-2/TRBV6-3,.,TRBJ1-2,CASSYRFNSNYGYTF,TGTGCCAGCAGTTACAGGTTCAACTCTAACTATGGCTACACCTTC
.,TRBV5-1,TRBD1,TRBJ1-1,CASSNGDRVTEAFF,TGCGCCAGCAGTAATGGGGACAGGGTTACTGAAGCTTTCTTT
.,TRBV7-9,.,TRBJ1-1,CASSERTRGSEAFF,TGTGCCAGCAGCGAAAGGACCAGGGGTTCTGAAGCTTTCTTT
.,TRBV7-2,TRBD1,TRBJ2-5,CASSLANRGEETQYF,TGTGCCAGCAGCTTAGCGAACAGGGGGGAAGAGACCCAGTACTTC
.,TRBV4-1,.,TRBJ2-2,CASSQGPENTGELFF,TGCGCCAGCAGCCAAGGACCGGAGAACACCGGGGAGCTGTTTTTT
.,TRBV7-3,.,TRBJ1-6,CASSLIVGGTLHF,TGTGCCAGCAGCTTAATCGTGGGGGGCACCCTCCACTTT
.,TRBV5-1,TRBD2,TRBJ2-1,CASSIRGESYNEQFF,TGCGCCAGCAGCATACGGGGGGAGTCCTACAATGAGCAGTTCTTC
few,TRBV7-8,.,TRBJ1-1,CASSRDSWNGEAFF,TGTGCCAGCAGCCGAGACTCATGGAACGGCGAAGCTTTCTTT
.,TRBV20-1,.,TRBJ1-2,CSVPTGYGYTF,TGCAGTGTCCCAACCGGTTATGGCTACACCTTC
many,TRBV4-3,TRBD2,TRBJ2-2,CASSQDKTSGASGELFF,TGCGCCAGCAGCCAAGACAAGACTAGCGGGGCCTCCGGGGAGCTGTTTTTT
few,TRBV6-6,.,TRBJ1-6,CASSYWGGDDSPLHF,TGTGCCAGCAGTTACTGGGGGGGGGACGACTCACCCCTCCACTTT
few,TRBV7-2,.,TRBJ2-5,CASGTHDGF,TGTGCCAGCGGCACACACGATGGCTTC
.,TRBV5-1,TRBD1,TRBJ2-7,CASSFPGQGNEQYF,TGCGCCAGCAGCTTCCCGGGACAGGGTAACGAGCAGTACTTC
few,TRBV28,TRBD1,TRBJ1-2,CASSLRGRLGYTF,TGTGCCAGCAGTTTAAGGGGGCGGCTTGGCTACACCTTC